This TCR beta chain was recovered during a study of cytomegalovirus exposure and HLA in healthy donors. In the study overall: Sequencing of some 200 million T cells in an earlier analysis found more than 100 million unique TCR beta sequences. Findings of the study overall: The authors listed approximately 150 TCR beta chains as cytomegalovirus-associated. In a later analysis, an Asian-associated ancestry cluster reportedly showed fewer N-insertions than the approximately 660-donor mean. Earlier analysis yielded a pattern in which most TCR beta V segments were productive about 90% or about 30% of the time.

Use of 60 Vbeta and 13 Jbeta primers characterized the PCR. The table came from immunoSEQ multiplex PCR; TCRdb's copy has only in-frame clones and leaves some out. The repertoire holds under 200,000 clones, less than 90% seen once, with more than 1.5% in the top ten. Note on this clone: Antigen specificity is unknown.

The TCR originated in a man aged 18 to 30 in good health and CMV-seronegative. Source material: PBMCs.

The CDR3 nucleotides are TGTGCCAGCAGTGAAAGGGGGAGGTCAGGGGGGCATGGCTACACCTTC. This codes for CASSERGRSGGHGYTF. The rearrangement uses TRBV6-1 and TRBJ1-2, with 7 positions matching TRBD1. CDR1 is MNHNS and CDR2 is SASEGT in the germline V gene. The CDR3 runs 16 residues. V lost 2 bases, J lost 6 bases, and 12 bases stayed unmatched.